These 9 T cell receptor beta chains share one sample of origin, sequenced in a study of blood T cell repertoires in COVID-19. TCRdb's copy holds only in-frame clones and misses some; the assay was immunoSEQ multiplex PCR. The sample contains 270,000 or so clones, about 87% of which appear only once. The sample comprised PBMCs or T cells enriched from blood (not recorded which). These receptors all come from a woman in her thirties with acute COVID-19.

The CDR3, as DNA: TGTGCCAGCAGCGTAGGGACTTACCCTTGGAATGAGCAGTTCTTC. Translated, it gives CASSVGTYPWNEQFF. The chain is built from TRBV11-2 and TRBJ2-1; TRBD2 is a possible D gene (6 bases). The length of the CDR3 is 15 residues. Per germline, CDR1 SGHAT and CDR2 FQNNGV. Trimming cost V 5 bases and J 7 bases, with 18 bases left between them.

V gene TRBV2 combines with J gene TRBJ2-7; 7 nucleotides match TRBD2. This CDR3 has 14 amino acids. The V segment lost 3 bases and the J segment 3 bases; nucleotides outside the gene matches: 5. From germline, CDR1 is SNHLY and CDR2 FYNNEI. The CDR3 DNA is TGTGCCAGCAGTGATGGGAGGGTCAACTACGAGCAGTACTTC. Its protein product is CASSDGRVNYEQYF.

V gene TRBV7-6 combines with J gene TRBJ2-1; D is unclear. The V end was cut by 1 base, the J end by 0 bases, with 13 bases between. Germline V gene data show CDR1 as SGHVS and CDR2 as FNYEAQ. The CDR3 runs to 17 residues. DNA of the CDR3: TGTGCCAGCAGCTTAGTTTCAGGCAGAAACTCCTACAATGAGCAGTTCTTC. Protein: CASSLVSGRNSYNEQFF.

The V call is TRBV27, the J call TRBJ2-3; tentative D call: TRBD2 (5 bases). The CDR3 spans 15 residues. The germline gives CDR1 MNHEY, CDR2 SMNVEV (reference sequence). Trimming pared 5 bases from V and 1 base from J, leaving 13 bases between. The CDR3 coding sequence is TGTGCCAGCAGTCCGAGGACTGGAGGCACAGATACGCAGTATTTT. It encodes CASSPRTGGTDTQYF.

The chain has TRBV3-1 (or the pseudogene TRBV3-2) and TRBJ2-7, with 11 bases matching TRBD2. There are 18 residues in the CDR3. CDR1 and CDR2 from the germline V gene are LGHDT and YNNKEL (reference sequence). V lost 0 bases and J lost 0; bases outside the gene matches: 7. This CDR3 reads CASSQEGSSGRNSYEQYF. In nucleotides, the CDR3 is TGTGCCAGCAGCCAAGAGGGCTCTAGCGGGAGGAACTCCTACGAGCAGTACTTC.

On this clone: The sample carries other DNA sequences with the same CDR3. The rearrangement uses TRBV28 and TRBJ2-1, with 9 bases matching TRBD2. The germline V gene has CDR1 MDHEN and CDR2 SYDVKM. The CDR3 length is 14 residues. V lost 5 bases to trimming and J lost 6 bases; unmatched junction nucleotides: 5. The CDR3: CASSPGTSLNEQFF. The CDR3 DNA follows: TGTGCCAGCAGTCCCGGGACTAGCCTCAATGAGCAGTTCTTC.

J is TRBJ2-7 and V is TRBV29-1; 8 bases align to TRBD1. The CDR3 is 13 residues long. Germline V gene lookup returns CDR1 SQVTM and CDR2 ANQGSEA. V lost 4 bases, J lost 2 bases, and 4 bases stayed unmatched. The CDR3 nucleotides read TGCAGCGTTGCAACAGGGGGGACCTACGAGCAGTACTTC. The encoded protein is CSVATGGTYEQYF.

This clone was picked up a small number of times. The chain joins TRBV19 to TRBJ2-1; tentative D call: TRBD1 (5 bases). Germline values: CDR1 LNHDA, CDR2 SQIVND (reference sequence). The CDR3 is 14 residues long. The V gene lost 4 bases and the J gene lost 6 bases, with 13 bases spanning the gap. Here the CDR3 DNA reads TGTGCCAGTAGTACTTGGACAAGGGGCAATGAGCAGTTCTTC. Its protein is CASSTWTRGNEQFF.

This clone came up once. The chain employs TRBV4-1 and TRBJ1-4; D is perhaps TRBD1 (5 bases). Germline assignment: CDR1 MGHRA and CDR2 YSYEKL. Trimming stripped 1 base from V and 4 bases from J, with 10 bases between. This CDR3 comprises 15 residues. The CDR3 bases are TGCGCCAGCAGCCAAGTGGGGCCAGTTAATGAAAAACTGTTTTTT. This sequence encodes CASSQVGPVNEKLFF.